The entry below gives a single T cell receptor (beta chain) sequence along with its context. Its target is unknown. This CDR3 spans 13 amino acids. Per the germline V gene, CDR1 is SGHRS and CDR2 is YFSETQ. The ends were cut back, 2 bases at V and 6 bases at J, with 11 bases in the middle. The data were obtained in a study of T cell responses to AZD1222 COVID-19 vaccine. Study-wide results and caveats: Baseline serostatus was positive in only six AZD1222 recipients. CD4 TCRs linked to vaccination spanned spike, dominating at 160-218 and 743-854.

The data were produced by immunoSEQ multiplex PCR, yet TCRdb's version contains in-frame clones alone and is incomplete. Seen here are 88,000 or so clones, roughly 90% observed once, and the top ten hold less than 2.5%. This specimen was peripheral blood, taken on day 0 of AZD1222 vaccination. The chain has TRBV5-1 and TRBJ1-2; D remains ambiguous. The TCR comes from an adult in good health. The CDR3 here is CASSFEGKDGYTF. CDR3 sequence (DNA): TGCGCCAGCAGCTTTGAAGGAAAGGATGGCTACACCTTC.